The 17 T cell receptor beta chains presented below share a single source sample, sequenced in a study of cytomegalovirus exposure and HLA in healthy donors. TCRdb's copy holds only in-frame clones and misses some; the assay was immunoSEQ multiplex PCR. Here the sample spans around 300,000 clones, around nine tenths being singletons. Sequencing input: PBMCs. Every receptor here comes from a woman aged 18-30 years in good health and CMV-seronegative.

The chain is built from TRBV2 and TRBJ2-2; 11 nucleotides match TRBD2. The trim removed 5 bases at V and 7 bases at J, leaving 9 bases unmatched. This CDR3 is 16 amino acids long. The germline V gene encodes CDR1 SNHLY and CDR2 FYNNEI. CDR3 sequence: CASSKGSGRENGELFF. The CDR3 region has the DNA TGTGCCAGCAGTAAGGGTAGCGGGAGGGAGAACGGGGAGCTGTTTTTT.

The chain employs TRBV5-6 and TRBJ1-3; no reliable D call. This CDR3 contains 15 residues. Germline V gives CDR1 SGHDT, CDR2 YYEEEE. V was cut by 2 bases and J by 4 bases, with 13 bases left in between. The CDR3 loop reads CASSFKRPFGNTIYF. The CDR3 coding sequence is TGTGCCAGCAGCTTTAAGCGGCCGTTCGGAAACACCATATATTTT.

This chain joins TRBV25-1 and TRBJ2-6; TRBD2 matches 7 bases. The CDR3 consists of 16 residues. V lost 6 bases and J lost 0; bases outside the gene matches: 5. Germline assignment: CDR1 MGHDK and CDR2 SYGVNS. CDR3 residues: CASRRAGDSGANVLTF. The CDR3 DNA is TGTGCCAGCAGAAGGGCGGGGGACTCTGGGGCCAACGTCCTGACTTTC.

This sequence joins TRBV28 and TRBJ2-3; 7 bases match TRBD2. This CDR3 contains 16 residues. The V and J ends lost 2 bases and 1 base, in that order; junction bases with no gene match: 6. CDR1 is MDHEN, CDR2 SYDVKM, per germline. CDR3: CASSLIRGRGTDTQYF. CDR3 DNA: TGTGCCAGCAGTTTAATCCGTGGGAGGGGCACAGATACGCAGTATTTT.

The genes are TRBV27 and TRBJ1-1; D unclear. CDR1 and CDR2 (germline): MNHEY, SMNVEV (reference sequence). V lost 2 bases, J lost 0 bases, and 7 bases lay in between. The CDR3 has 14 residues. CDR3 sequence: CASSLVAMNTEAFF. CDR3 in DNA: TGTGCCAGCAGTTTAGTTGCGATGAACACTGAAGCTTTCTTT.

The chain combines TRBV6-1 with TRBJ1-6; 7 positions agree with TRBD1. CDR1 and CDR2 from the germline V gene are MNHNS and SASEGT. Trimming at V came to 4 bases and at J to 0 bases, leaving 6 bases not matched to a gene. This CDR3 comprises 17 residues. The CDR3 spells CASSATGDSSYNSPLHF. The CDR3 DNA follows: TGTGCCAGCAGTGCAACCGGGGACAGCTCCTATAATTCACCCCTCCACTTT.

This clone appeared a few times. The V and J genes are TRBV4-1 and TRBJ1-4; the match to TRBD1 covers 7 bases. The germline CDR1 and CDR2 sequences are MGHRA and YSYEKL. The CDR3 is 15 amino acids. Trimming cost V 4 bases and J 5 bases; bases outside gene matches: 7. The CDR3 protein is CASSRTGTGNEKLFF. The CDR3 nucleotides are TGCGCCAGCAGCCGGACAGGAACGGGGAATGAAAAACTGTTTTTT.

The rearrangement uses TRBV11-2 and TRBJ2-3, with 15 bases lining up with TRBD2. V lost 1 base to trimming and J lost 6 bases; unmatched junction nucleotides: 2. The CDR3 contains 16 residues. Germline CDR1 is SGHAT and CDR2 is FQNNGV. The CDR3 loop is CASSLVGTSGRDTQYF. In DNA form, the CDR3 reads TGTGCCAGCAGCTTAGTGGGGACTAGCGGGAGGGATACGCAGTATTTT.

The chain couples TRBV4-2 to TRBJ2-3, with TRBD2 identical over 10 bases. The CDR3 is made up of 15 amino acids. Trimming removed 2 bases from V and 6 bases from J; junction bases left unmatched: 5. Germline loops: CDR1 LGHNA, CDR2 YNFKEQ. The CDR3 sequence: CASSQSGRASDTQYF. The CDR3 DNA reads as TGTGCCAGCAGCCAAAGCGGGAGGGCGTCCGATACGCAGTATTTT.

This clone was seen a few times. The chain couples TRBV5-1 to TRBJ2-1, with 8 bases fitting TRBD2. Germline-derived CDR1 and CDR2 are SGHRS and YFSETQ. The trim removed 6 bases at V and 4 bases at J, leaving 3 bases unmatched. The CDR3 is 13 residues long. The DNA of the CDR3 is TGCGCCAGCAAACTAGCGGTATACAATGAGCAGTTCTTC. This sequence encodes CASKLAVYNEQFF.

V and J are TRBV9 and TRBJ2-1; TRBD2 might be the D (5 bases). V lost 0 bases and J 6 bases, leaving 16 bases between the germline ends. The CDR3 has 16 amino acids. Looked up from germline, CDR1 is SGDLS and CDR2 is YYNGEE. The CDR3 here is CASSVVPSLNVNEQFF. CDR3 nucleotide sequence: TGTGCCAGCAGCGTAGTCCCTAGCCTAAATGTCAATGAGCAGTTCTTC.

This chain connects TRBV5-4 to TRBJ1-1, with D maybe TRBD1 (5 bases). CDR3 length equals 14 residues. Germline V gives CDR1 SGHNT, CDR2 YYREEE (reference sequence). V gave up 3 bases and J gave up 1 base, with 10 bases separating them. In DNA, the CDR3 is TGTGCCAGCAGCTGGTCGGGGGGGAACACTGAAGCTTTCTTT. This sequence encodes CASSWSGGNTEAFF. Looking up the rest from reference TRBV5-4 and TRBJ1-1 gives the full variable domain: ETGVTQSPTHLIKTRGQQVTLRCSSQSGHNTVSWYQQALGQGPQFIFQYYREEENGRGNFPPRFSGLQFPNYSSELNVNALELDDSALYLCASSWSGGNTEAFFGQGTRLTVV.

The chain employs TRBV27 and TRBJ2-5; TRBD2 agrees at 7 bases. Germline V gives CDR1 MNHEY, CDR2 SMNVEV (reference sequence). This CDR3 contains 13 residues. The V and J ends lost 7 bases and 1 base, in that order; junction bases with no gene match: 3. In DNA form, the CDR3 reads TGTGCCAGCATGAGGGAGGGCCAAGAGACCCAGTACTTC. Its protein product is CASMREGQETQYF.

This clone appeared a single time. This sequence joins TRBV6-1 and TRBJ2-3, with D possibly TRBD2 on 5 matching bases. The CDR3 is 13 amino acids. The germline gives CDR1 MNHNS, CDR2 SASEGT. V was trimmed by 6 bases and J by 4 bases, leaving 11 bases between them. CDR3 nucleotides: TGTGCCAGCAGCTACTTAGCGCCAGATACGCAGTATTTT. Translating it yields CASSYLAPDTQYF.

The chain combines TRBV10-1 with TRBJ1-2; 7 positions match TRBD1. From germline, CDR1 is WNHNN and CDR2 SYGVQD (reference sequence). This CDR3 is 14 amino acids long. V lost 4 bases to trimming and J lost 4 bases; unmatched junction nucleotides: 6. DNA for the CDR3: TGCGCCAGCAGTGGACAGGGAAACCTCTATGGCTACACCTTC. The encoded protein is CASSGQGNLYGYTF.

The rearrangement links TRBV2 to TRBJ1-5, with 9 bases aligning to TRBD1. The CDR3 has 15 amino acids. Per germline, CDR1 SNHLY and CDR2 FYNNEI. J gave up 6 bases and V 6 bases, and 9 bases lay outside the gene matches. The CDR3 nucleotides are TGTGCCAGCAGGACAGGGGGGGCGGGAGGTCAGCCCCAGCATTTT. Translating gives CASRTGGAGGQPQHF.

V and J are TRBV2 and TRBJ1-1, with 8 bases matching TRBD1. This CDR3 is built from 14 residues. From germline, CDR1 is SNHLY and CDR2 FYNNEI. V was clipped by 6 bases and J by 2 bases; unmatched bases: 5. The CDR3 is CASSRTGSNTEAFF. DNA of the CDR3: TGTGCCAGCAGCCGGACAGGGTCTAACACTGAAGCTTTCTTT. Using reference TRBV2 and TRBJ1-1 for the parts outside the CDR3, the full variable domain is EPEVTQTPSHQVTQMGQEVILRCVPISNHLYFYWYRQILGQKVEFLVSFYNNEISEKSEIFDDQFSVERPDGSNFTLKIRSTKLEDSAMYFCASSRTGSNTEAFFGQGTRLTVV.